This record covers a single T cell receptor beta chain. Its antigen is unidentified. Sequenced by immunoSEQ multiplex PCR; TCRdb stores in-frame clones only, minus some. The sample consists of 150,000 to 200,000 clones, under 90% of them appearing once. It was the 120-subject validation cohort, separate from the approximately 700-subject first cohort, to which the donors belonged. CDR3 length: 15 amino acids. Deletions cut 0 bases from V and 5 bases from J, with 13 bases between. Germline V gene sequence: CDR1 KGHSH, CDR2 LQKENI. The data are from a study of cytomegalovirus exposure and HLA in healthy donors. Study-level points and caveats: A subsequent analysis found that TCR clusters from the first cohort also tended to co-occur in the 120 or so validation repertoires, with approximately 95% of cluster scores above 0.

The V call is TRBV18, the J call TRBJ2-5; no clear D gene. Material: PBMCs. This clonotype originated in a man younger than 35 in good health and CMV-seropositive. The CDR3 reads CASSPPGRIRETQYF. In DNA form, the CDR3 reads TGTGCCAGCTCACCACCGGGTAGAATCAGGGAGACCCAGTACTTC.